Sequencing of this T cell receptor (beta chain) was carried out in a study of blood T cell repertoires in COVID-19. In the study overall: PBMCs, B-cell-depleted T cells, or T cells provided the cDNA or gDNA that made up the material.

The CDR3 sequence is 14 residues long. The V gene's germline CDR1 is SGHTA and CDR2 FQGNSA. Trimming pared 2 bases from V and 0 bases from J, leaving 5 bases between. As processed by the authors: Amplification of reference gene primers provided the estimated nucleated cell counts. The table came from immunoSEQ multiplex PCR; TCRdb's copy has only in-frame clones and leaves some out. The DNA was the basis for D and trimming; V, J and clone size are from that table. Found here are about 170,000 clones, more than 70% of them singletons; the top ten hold approximately 18%. The sample comprised peripheral blood. The rearrangement uses TRBV7-2 and TRBJ1-5; D unclear. The origin of this receptor is a woman between 65 and 79 years old who had recovered from COVID-19. In nucleotides, the CDR3 is TGTGCCAGCAGCTTACGAGGTAGCAATCAGCCCCAGCATTTT. Translation gives CASSLRGSNQPQHF.